This paragraph covers one T cell receptor (beta chain) sequence. Antigen: not known. These data are taken from a study of blood T cells in healthy people across ages. The CDR3 consists of 14 residues. The germline V and J ends were trimmed by 5 bases and 7 bases, with 15 bases remaining between them. CDR1 and CDR2 (germline): SGHTA, FQGNSA. Study-wide results and limits: Higher diversity and more naive CD4+ cells were features of long-lived donors, compared to aged donors. Donor CMV status, an unknown factor, possibly confounded changes in expanded clonotypes.

Each sample provided at least 5 micrograms of extracted total RNA. With a J-beta primer mix and a sample-barcoded 5' primer, a second PCR ran roughly 7 to 11 cycles. TCRdb reanalysed the 5' RACE reads using MiXCR and keeps one entry per CDR3 protein. The table has 800,000 to 1,000,000 distinct CDR3 sequences, 48% seen once; the top ten hold roughly an eighth. The chain joins TRBV7-2 to TRBJ2-1, with D perhaps TRBD1 or TRBD2 (5 bases each). Sequenced sample: blood. The clonotype comes from a man under 40 in good health. The CDR3 reads CASSPVGARNEQFF. CDR3 DNA sequence: TGTGCCAGCAGCCCTGTCGGGGCCAGGAATGAGCAGTTCTTC.